This is a list of T cell receptor beta chains from one sample in a study of cytomegalovirus exposure and HLA in healthy donors. Clones were sequenced by immunoSEQ multiplex PCR, and TCRdb holds only the in-frame ones, with some missing. The table records roughly 190,000 clones, around nine tenths of them present only once. Sequenced input: PBMCs. These receptors all come from a woman aged 18-29 years in good health and CMV-seronegative. CDR3s include the opening cysteine and the closing phenylalanine or tryptophan. The D gene is left open where the match is weak. Clone size, where shown, is once, few, many, or a class for clones that have expanded.

CASGMDGGNQETQYF,TGCGCCAGCGGAATGGATGGGGGCAACCAAGAGACCCAGTACTTC,TRBV5-1,TRBJ2-5,-,-
CASSYWGRGQDEQYF,TGTGCCAGCAGCTATTGGGGCAGGGGGCAGGACGAGCAGTACTTC,TRBV6-5,TRBJ2-7,TRBD1,-
CVAGGRLSYEQYF,TGCGTGGCCGGAGGGAGGCTATCCTACGAGCAGTACTTC,TRBV29-1,TRBJ2-7,-,-
CASSLDRGGSFGNTIYF,TGTGCCAGCAGCTTGGACAGGGGGGGAAGTTTTGGAAACACCATATATTTT,TRBV5-8,TRBJ1-3,TRBD1,-
CAWSVLNNQPQHF,TGTGCCTGGAGTGTACTTAACAATCAGCCCCAGCATTTT,TRBV30,TRBJ1-5,-,-
CAIFGTGWRQPQHF,TGTGCCATTTTCGGGACAGGGTGGCGACAGCCCCAGCATTTT,TRBV9,TRBJ1-5,TRBD1,few
CASSQPRGRVETQYF,TGTGCCAGCAGCCAGCCCAGGGGGCGCGTGGAGACCCAGTACTTC,TRBV5-4,TRBJ2-5,TRBD1,-
CASSPGHSNEKLFF,TGTGCCAGCAGCCCGGGACACTCTAATGAAAAACTGTTTTTT,TRBV7-9,TRBJ1-4,-,-
CASSQLTTGGFYSNQPQHF,TGTGCCAGTTCTCAACTTACAACAGGGGGTTTTTATAGCAATCAGCCCCAGCATTTT,TRBV19,TRBJ1-5,TRBD1,-
CASSPRDSRGDTQYF,TGTGCCAGCAGCCCGCGGGACAGCCGTGGAGATACGCAGTATTTT,TRBV13,TRBJ2-3,-,-
CASSPRASGISNEQFF,TGTGCCAGCAGCCCCCGGGCTAGCGGGATTTCGAATGAGCAGTTCTTC,TRBV7-2,TRBJ2-1,TRBD2,-
CASSLGSGGYRDNEQFF,TGCGCCAGCAGCTTGGGTAGCGGGGGCTATCGAGACAATGAGCAGTTCTTC,TRBV5-1,TRBJ2-1,TRBD2,-
CASSLKREYYEQYF,TGTGCCAGCAGCTTAAAGCGGGAGTACTACGAGCAGTACTTC,TRBV13,TRBJ2-7,TRBD2,-
CASSEASDTEAFF,TGTGCCAGCAGTGAAGCGTCAGACACTGAAGCTTTCTTT,TRBV6-1,TRBJ1-1,-,-
CAWTQTGRTDGYTF,TGTGCCTGGACCCAGACAGGCCGGACTGATGGCTACACCTTC,TRBV30,TRBJ1-2,-,-
CASSSLQGRQETQYF,TGTGCCAGCAGCTCGTTACAGGGGAGGCAAGAGACCCAGTACTTC,TRBV7-9,TRBJ2-5,-,-
CASSSQGASYEQYF,TGTGCCAGCAGTTCACAGGGGGCGAGCTACGAGCAGTACTTC,TRBV5-4,TRBJ2-7,TRBD1,-
CASSTRTGLQETQYF,TGTGCCAGCAGCACTCGGACAGGACTACAAGAGACCCAGTACTTC,TRBV5-4,TRBJ2-5,-,-
CASSLAGSYGYTF,TGTGCCAGCAGTCTAGCGGGGTCTTATGGCTACACCTTC,TRBV7-2,TRBJ1-2,-,-
CASSQDPGPSGQFF,TGCGCCAGCAGCCAAGATCCGGGTCCAAGCGGGCAGTTCTTC,TRBV4-1,TRBJ2-1,-,-
CASSVSSNEQFF,TGTGCCAGCAGCGTATCTTCCAATGAGCAGTTCTTC,TRBV9,TRBJ2-1,-,-
CASSMFGSAQEAQYF,TGTGCCAGTAGTATGTTCGGGTCCGCCCAAGAGGCCCAGTACTTC,TRBV19,TRBJ2-5,-,-
CASSPLWRGETQYF,TGCGCCAGCAGCCCTTTATGGAGGGGAGAGACCCAGTACTTC,TRBV4-1,TRBJ2-5,-,-
CASSLRDMNTEAFF,TGTGCCAGCAGCTTACGGGACATGAACACTGAAGCTTTCTTT,TRBV5-4,TRBJ1-1,-,-
CAAHGTSGGGEQFF,TGTGCCGCCCACGGGACTAGCGGGGGCGGTGAGCAGTTCTTC,TRBV2,TRBJ2-1,TRBD2,-
CASSLSAGDSPLHF,TGTGCCAGCAGTTTGTCGGCGGGAGATTCACCCCTCCACTTT,TRBV27,TRBJ1-6,-,-
CAWRLYSAGYGYTF,TGTGCCTGGAGGCTATATTCGGCGGGCTATGGCTACACCTTC,TRBV30,TRBJ1-2,-,-
CASSEERVGQPQHF,TGTGCCAGCAGTGAAGAGAGGGTGGGGCAGCCCCAGCATTTT,TRBV2,TRBJ1-5,-,-
CASTRFLNTGELFF,TGTGCCAGCACCAGGTTCCTTAACACCGGGGAGCTGTTTTTT,TRBV6-1,TRBJ2-2,-,-
CASSRPGTGHGEQYF,TGTGCCAGCAGTAGACCCGGGACAGGGCATGGCGAGCAGTACTTC,TRBV27,TRBJ2-7,TRBD1,-
CASSQEGRFDQPQHF,TGCGCCAGCAGCCAAGAGGGCCGGTTCGATCAGCCCCAGCATTTT,TRBV4-1,TRBJ1-5,-,-
CASSLERTGTYGYTF,TGTGCCAGCAGTTTAGAACGGACAGGGACCTATGGCTACACCTTC,TRBV27,TRBJ1-2,TRBD1,-
CASSSGGRAVTDTQYF,TGTGCCAGCAGTTCGGGGGGGCGGGCCGTCACAGATACGCAGTATTTT,TRBV11-2,TRBJ2-3,TRBD2,-
CATTLGGDTEAFF,TGTGCCACCACCCTGGGGGGGGACACTGAAGCTTTCTTT,TRBV10-3,TRBJ1-1,-,once
CASLDTSLRNTIYF,TGTGCCAGTCTGGACACGTCTCTTAGGAACACCATATATTTT,TRBV19,TRBJ1-3,-,-
CASSSGSGTTDTQYF,TGTGCCAGCAGCTCGGGTAGCGGGACCACAGATACGCAGTATTTT,TRBV11-3,TRBJ2-3,TRBD2,once
CASSEDTGGNTIYF,TGTGCCAGCAGTGAAGATACAGGGGGAAACACCATATATTTT,TRBV6-1,TRBJ1-3,-,once
CATSRQTVQNEKLFF,TGTGCCACCAGCAGACAGACAGTGCAGAATGAAAAACTGTTTTTT,TRBV15,TRBJ1-4,-,-
CASSSEGGNQPQHF,TGTGCCAGCAGTTCAGAGGGCGGCAATCAGCCCCAGCATTTT,TRBV6-4,TRBJ1-5,-,-
CASRHYNEQFF,TGTGCCAGCAGACACTACAATGAGCAGTTCTTC,TRBV6-5,TRBJ2-1,-,-
CAISGQDRGYEQYF,TGTGCCATCAGTGGACAGGACAGGGGCTACGAGCAGTACTTC,TRBV10-3,TRBJ2-7,TRBD1,-
CASSFPTSGGRNTGELFF,TGTGCCAGCAGCTTTCCGACGAGCGGGGGCCGGAACACCGGGGAGCTGTTTTTT,TRBV7-9,TRBJ2-2,TRBD2,-
CASSQGRRLTQETQYF,TGCGCCAGCAGCCAAGGTCGGAGGCTAACCCAAGAGACCCAGTACTTC,TRBV4-1,TRBJ2-5,-,-
CASSLAGLAGAGANVLTF,TGCGCCAGCAGCTTGGCAGGACTAGCGGGAGCAGGGGCCAACGTCCTGACTTTC,TRBV5-1,TRBJ2-6,TRBD2,-
CASSGLGLQRAYEQYF,TGTGCCAGTAGTGGCCTTGGACTGCAACGCGCCTACGAGCAGTACTTC,TRBV19,TRBJ2-7,-,-
CASKLQGAGGYTF,TGTGCCAGCAAGCTACAGGGGGCAGGTGGCTACACCTTC,TRBV2,TRBJ1-2,TRBD1,-
CASRDSREKLFF,TGCGCCAGCAGGGACAGTCGAGAAAAACTGTTTTTT,TRBV10-2,TRBJ1-4,-,-